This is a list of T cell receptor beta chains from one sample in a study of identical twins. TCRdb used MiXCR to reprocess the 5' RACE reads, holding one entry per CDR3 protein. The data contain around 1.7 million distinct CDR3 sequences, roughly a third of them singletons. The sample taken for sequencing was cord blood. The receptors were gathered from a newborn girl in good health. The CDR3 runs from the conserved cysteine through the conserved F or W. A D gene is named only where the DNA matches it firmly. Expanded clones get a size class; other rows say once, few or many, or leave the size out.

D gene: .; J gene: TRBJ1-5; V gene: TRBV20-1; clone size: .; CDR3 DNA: TGCAGTGCTAGAGATTTTTCGGGCCTTAGCAATCAGCCCCAGCATTTT; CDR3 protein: CSARDFSGLSNQPQHF
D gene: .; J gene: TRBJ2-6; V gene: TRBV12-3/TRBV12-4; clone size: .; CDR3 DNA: TGTGCCAGCAGTTTAGCGCAAGGTCGTGGGGCCAACGTCCTGACTTTC; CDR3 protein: CASSLAQGRGANVLTF
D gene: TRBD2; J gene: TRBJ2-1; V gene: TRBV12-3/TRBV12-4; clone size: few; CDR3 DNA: TGTGCCAGCAGTTTTGCGTTAGTTGGCACAGGCGGGAGCAATGAGCAGTTCTTC; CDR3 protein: CASSFALVGTGGSNEQFF
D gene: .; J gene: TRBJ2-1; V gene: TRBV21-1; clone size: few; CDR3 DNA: TGTGCCAGCAGCAGGCCACCTTCGGGCAGCTCCTACAATGAGCAGTTCTTC; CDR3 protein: CASSRPPSGSSYNEQFF
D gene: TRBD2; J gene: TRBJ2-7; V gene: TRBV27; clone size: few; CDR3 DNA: TGTGCCAGCAGTTACGGGGGGACTCCTTACGAGCAGTACTTC; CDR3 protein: CASSYGGTPYEQYF
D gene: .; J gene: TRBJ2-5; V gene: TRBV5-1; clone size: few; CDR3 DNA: TGCGCCAGCAGCCAACCTGCCCAAGAGACCCAGTACTTC; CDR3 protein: CASSQPAQETQYF
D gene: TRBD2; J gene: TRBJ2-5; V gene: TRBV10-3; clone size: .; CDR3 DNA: TGTGCCATCAGTGAAATTAGCGGGAGTGGTGAGCAGTACTTC; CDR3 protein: CAISEISGSGEQYF
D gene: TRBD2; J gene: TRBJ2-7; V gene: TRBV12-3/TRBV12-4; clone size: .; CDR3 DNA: TGTGCCAGCAAGGGACTAGCGCATTACGAGCAGTACTTC; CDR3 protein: CASKGLAHYEQYF
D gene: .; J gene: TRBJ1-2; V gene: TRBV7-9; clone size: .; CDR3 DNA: TGTGCCAGCAGCTTAGGAGGTTTGGGCGGCTATGGCTACACCTTC; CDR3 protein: CASSLGGLGGYGYTF
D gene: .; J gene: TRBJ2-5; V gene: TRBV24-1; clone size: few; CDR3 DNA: TGTGCCACCAGTGACTTGGACAAGGAGCAGTACTTC; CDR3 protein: CATSDLDKEQYF
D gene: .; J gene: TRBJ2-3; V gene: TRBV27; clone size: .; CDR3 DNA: TGTGCCAGCAGTTTGGTTTGGGGACACCCTTCCACAGATACGCAGTATTTT; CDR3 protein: CASSLVWGHPSTDTQYF
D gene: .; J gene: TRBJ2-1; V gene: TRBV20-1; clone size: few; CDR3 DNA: TGCAGTGCTAGCCCCCCTCTAGCGATGTCCTACAATGAGCAGTTCTTC; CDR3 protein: CSASPPLAMSYNEQFF
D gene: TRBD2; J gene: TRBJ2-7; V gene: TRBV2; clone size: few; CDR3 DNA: TGTGCCAGCTCCCGAGCGGGGGCCTACGAGCAGTACTTC; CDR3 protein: CASSRAGAYEQYF
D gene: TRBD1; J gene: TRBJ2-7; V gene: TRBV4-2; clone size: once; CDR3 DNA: TGTGCCAGCAGACTGGGACAGGGGGTTTACGAGCAGTACTTC; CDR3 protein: CASRLGQGVYEQYF
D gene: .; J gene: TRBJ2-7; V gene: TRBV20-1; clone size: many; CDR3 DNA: TGCAGTGCTAGAGATCGACTGTACGAGCAGTACTTC; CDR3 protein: CSARDRLYEQYF
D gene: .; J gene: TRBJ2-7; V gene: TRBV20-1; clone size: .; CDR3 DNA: TGCAGTGCCAAGACTCCTCCCTCCTACAATGAGCAGTACTTC; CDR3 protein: CSAKTPPSYNEQYF
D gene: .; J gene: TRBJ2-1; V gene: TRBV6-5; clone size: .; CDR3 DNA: TGTGCCAGCAGTTACTCGAGTTCACTCCTCGAAGGCAATGAGCAGTTCTTC; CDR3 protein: CASSYSSSLLEGNEQFF
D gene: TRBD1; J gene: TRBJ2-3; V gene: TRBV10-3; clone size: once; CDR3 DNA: TGTGCCATCAGTGAGTCGATCGTGCTTGGCAGGGGGCTTTATACGCAGTATTTT; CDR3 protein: CAISESIVLGRGLYTQYF
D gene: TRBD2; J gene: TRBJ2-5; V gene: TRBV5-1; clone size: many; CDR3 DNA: TGTGCCAGCAGTTTAGGCCTAGCGGCCCAAGAGACCCAGTACTTC; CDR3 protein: CASSLGLAAQETQYF
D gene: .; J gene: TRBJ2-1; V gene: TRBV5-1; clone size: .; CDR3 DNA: TGCGCCAGCAGCTCTCCCAGGTCGGGACGGGGCTACAATGAGCAGTTCTTC; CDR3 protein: CASSSPRSGRGYNEQFF
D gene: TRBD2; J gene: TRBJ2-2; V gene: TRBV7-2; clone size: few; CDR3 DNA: TGTGCCAGCAGAGCGGGAGCGAACACCGGGGAGCTGTTTTTT; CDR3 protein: CASRAGANTGELFF
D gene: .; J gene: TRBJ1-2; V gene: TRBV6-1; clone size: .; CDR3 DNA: TGTGCCAGCAGTGAAGTGGAGGGAAGGAATGGCTACACCTTC; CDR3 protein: CASSEVEGRNGYTF
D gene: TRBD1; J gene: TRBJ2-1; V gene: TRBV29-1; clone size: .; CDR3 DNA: TGCAGCCCCGATTTGGGGGACAGATCCTACGAGCAGTTCTTC; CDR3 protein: CSPDLGDRSYEQFF
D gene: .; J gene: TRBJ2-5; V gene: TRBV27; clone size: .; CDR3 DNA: TGTGCCAGCAGTACCCGGAAAAAAGAGACCCAGTACTTC; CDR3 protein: CASSTRKKETQYF